The entry below describes one T cell receptor beta chain. Antigen unknown. Donors ranged from about 6 to 95 years old and were healthy Caucasians in Russia. Each individual donor underwent a draw of approximately 10 milliliters of peripheral blood. V trimming: 6 bases; J trimming: 4 bases; junction bases outside the gene matches: 4. Germline V lookup: CDR1 LGHDT, CDR2 YNNKEL (reference sequence). The CDR3 sequence is 13 residues long. These data belong to a study of blood T cells in healthy people across ages. Study conclusions and caveats: Greater diversity and more naive CD4+ cells were seen in long-lived donors than in aged donors.

Using a J-beta primer mix together with a sample-barcoded 5' primer, a second PCR was run for roughly 6 to 11 cycles. Each of the cDNA molecules was tagged by a template-switch adaptor with 12 random nucleotides. TCRdb used MiXCR to reprocess the 5' RACE reads, holding one entry per CDR3 protein. The data show about 1.7 million distinct CDR3 sequences, over 25% seen once. The chain uses TRBV3-1 and TRBJ1-2; TRBD1 matches 8 bases. Sequencing used blood. The TCR sequence derives from a woman in her twenties or thirties in good health. The CDR3 reads CASRSTGGYGYTF. In nucleotides, the CDR3 is TGTGCCAGCAGGTCCACAGGGGGCTATGGCTACACCTTC.